This is a list of T cell receptor beta chains from one sample in a study of T cell responses to AZD1222 COVID-19 vaccine. The method was immunoSEQ multiplex PCR; TCRdb's version includes in-frame clones alone and lacks a portion of them. Among 150,000 or so clones listed, more than 90% were seen once. The sequences come from peripheral blood, collected on day 0 of AZD1222 vaccination. All receptors derive from an adult in good health. The CDR3 runs from the conserved cysteine through the conserved F or W. The D gene is left open where the match is weak. Clone size is stated in some rows and not others, as once, few, many or a class when expanded.

abundance	d_gene	v_gene	j_gene	CDR3nt	CDR3aa
.	.	TRBV19	TRBJ2-5	TGTGCCAGTAGTATAGATCCGGGTAGTCAAGAGACCCAGTACTTC	CASSIDPGSQETQYF
.	.	TRBV7-6	TRBJ1-2	TGTGCCAGCAGCTTAGAACCCCTGGAGGGCTACACCTTC	CASSLEPLEGYTF
.	TRBD1	TRBV10-3	TRBJ2-5	TGTGCCATCGGTCTAGGACAGGGAGAGACCCAGTACTTC	CAIGLGQGETQYF
.	TRBD1	TRBV19	TRBJ1-5	TGTGCCAGTAGAAGAGAACAGGGGCGCGGAGATCAGCCCCAGCATTTT	CASRREQGRGDQPQHF
.	.	TRBV21-1	TRBJ2-7	TGTGCCAGCAGTCTAGCGGGGGGACGCGAGCAGTACTTC	CASSLAGGREQYF
.	.	TRBV3-1/TRBV3-2	TRBJ2-5	TGTGCCAGCAGCCAAGATTCAGGACGGCCCACACCCCCGCAGACCCAGTACTTC	CASSQDSGRPTPPQTQYF
.	.	TRBV7-2	TRBJ1-2	TGTGCCAGCAGCTTAGACGGGGGGGCCGGTTTTCACTATGGCTACACCTTC	CASSLDGGAGFHYGYTF
.	.	TRBV6-5	TRBJ1-3	TGTGCCAGCAGTTACAACGTGGACTCTGGAAACACCATATATTTT	CASSYNVDSGNTIYF
.	.	TRBV5-1	TRBJ1-5	TGCGCCAGCAGCTCGACGGACAGTCTTAGCAATCAGCCCCAGCATTTT	CASSSTDSLSNQPQHF
.	TRBD1	TRBV19	TRBJ1-1	TGTGCCAGCTCGGGACAGCTGAACACTGAAGCTTTCTTT	CASSGQLNTEAFF
.	TRBD2	TRBV5-4	TRBJ2-3	TGTGCCAGCAATGGACAGGGAGGGACTAGCGGGGGGCCGGGCACGAATACGCAGTATTTT	CASNGQGGTSGGPGTNTQYF
.	.	TRBV25-1	TRBJ1-1	TGTGCCAGCAGTGCCAGGGGTACTGAAGCTTTCTTT	CASSARGTEAFF
.	.	TRBV12-3/TRBV12-4	TRBJ1-5	TGTGCCAGCAGTTTAGAAGGGGCGCCCCAGCATTTT	CASSLEGAPQHF
.	.	TRBV27	TRBJ2-3	TGTGCCAGCAGTTTAGACAGGAACACAGATACGCAGTATTTT	CASSLDRNTDTQYF
.	.	TRBV7-9	TRBJ2-1	TGTGCCAGCAGCCCTCCGGGGTCGAATGAGCAGTTCTTC	CASSPPGSNEQFF
.	TRBD1	TRBV7-2	TRBJ2-6	TGTGCCAGCAGCGCAAGACAGGGGAACCCGTCTGGCGGGGCCAACGTCCTGACTTTC	CASSARQGNPSGGANVLTF
.	.	TRBV7-9	TRBJ1-6	TGTGCCAGCAGCTTAGGCCCCTCCTATAATTCACCCCTCCACTTT	CASSLGPSYNSPLHF
.	.	TRBV4-1	TRBJ2-1	TGCGCCAGCAGCCAAGTACAGGACTCCTACAATGAGCAGTTCTTC	CASSQVQDSYNEQFF
.	.	TRBV14	TRBJ1-1	TGTGCCAGCAGCCCTCTACGTAACACTGAAGCTTTCTTT	CASSPLRNTEAFF
once	.	TRBV7-2	TRBJ1-1	TGTGCCAGCAGGACTAGGGGGGGCGAAAAGGCTGAAGCTTTCTTT	CASRTRGGEKAEAFF
.	.	TRBV5-3	TRBJ1-3	TGTGCCAGAAGCCGGTTTGTGCGAGGGAGTCGAAACACCATATATTTT	CARSRFVRGSRNTIYF
.	.	TRBV6-5	TRBJ1-1	TGTGCCAGCAGCCCAAACAGTGTGCCTGAAGCTTTCTTT	CASSPNSVPEAFF
.	.	TRBV7-2	TRBJ1-1	TGTGCCAGCAGCGCAGGGGTAGATCGGACTGAAGCTTTCTTT	CASSAGVDRTEAFF
.	TRBD2	TRBV24-1	TRBJ2-7	TGTGCCACCAGTGATCCGGGACTAGCTCGGGGGCAGTACTTC	CATSDPGLARGQYF
.	.	TRBV3-1/TRBV3-2	TRBJ1-5	TGTGCCAGCAGCCAAGGACAAAATAGCAATCAGCCCCAGCATTTT	CASSQGQNSNQPQHF
.	.	TRBV4-2	TRBJ1-6	TGTGCCAGCAGCCAAGTTAGTAATTCACCCCTCCACTTT	CASSQVSNSPLHF
.	TRBD1	TRBV3-1/TRBV3-2	TRBJ1-1	TGTGCCAGCAGCCAAGGAGTGGGGACAGGGAGAGGCGCTGAAGCTTTCTTT	CASSQGVGTGRGAEAFF
.	TRBD1	TRBV5-4	TRBJ2-7	TGTGCCAGCAGCTCCGGGACAGGGGACGAGCAGTACTTC	CASSSGTGDEQYF
.	.	TRBV27	TRBJ2-6	TGTGCCAGCGGCCTTCAATTCAGCCCCTCTGGGGCCAACGTCCTGACTTTC	CASGLQFSPSGANVLTF
once	.	TRBV6-5	TRBJ1-6	TGTGCCAGCAGTTACTCGGGGGTTTTATATAATTCACCCCTCCACTTT	CASSYSGVLYNSPLHF
.	.	TRBV7-2	TRBJ2-3	TGTGCCAGCAGCTCACTTGGGACTTCCGATACGCAGTATTTT	CASSSLGTSDTQYF
.	TRBD1	TRBV5-1	TRBJ1-2	TGCGCCAGCAGCGCACGATCAGGGGGCTCGGCCTATGGCTACACCTTC	CASSARSGGSAYGYTF
.	.	TRBV7-9	TRBJ1-5	TGTGCCAGCAGGGCGGGAGGGAATCAGCCCCAGCATTTT	CASRAGGNQPQHF
.	.	TRBV7-8	TRBJ1-2	TGTGCCAGCAGCACTGGGGCTCCCCGTAACTATGGCTACACCTTC	CASSTGAPRNYGYTF
.	.	TRBV7-9	TRBJ1-2	TGTGCCAGCAGCTTGGTCTTTAACTATGGCTACACCTTC	CASSLVFNYGYTF
.	TRBD1	TRBV4-1	TRBJ2-3	TGCGCCAGCAGCCAACAGGGACAGGGGGGAACCGATACGCAGTATTTT	CASSQQGQGGTDTQYF
.	.	TRBV29-1	TRBJ1-1	TGCAGCGTTGTGGGACAACAGAACACTGAAGCTTTCTTT	CSVVGQQNTEAFF
.	.	TRBV19	TRBJ1-2	TGTGCCAGTAGTATCTCTTACGGGTCCTATGGCTACACCTTC	CASSISYGSYGYTF
.	TRBD1	TRBV28	TRBJ1-2	TGTGCCAGCAGTCCCCCTCGACAGGGGATTAACTATGGCTACACCTTC	CASSPPRQGINYGYTF
.	TRBD2	TRBV5-8	TRBJ2-3	TGTGCCAGCAGGCTAGCGGACACAGATACGCAGTATTTT	CASRLADTDTQYF
.	TRBD1	TRBV5-6	TRBJ2-7	TGTGCCAGCAGCCCGGGGACAGGGGACCCCTACGAGCAGTACTTC	CASSPGTGDPYEQYF
once	TRBD1	TRBV6-1	TRBJ1-3	TGTGCCAGCAGTGAAGTCTTTATAGGACAGGCAGGAAACACCATATATTTT	CASSEVFIGQAGNTIYF